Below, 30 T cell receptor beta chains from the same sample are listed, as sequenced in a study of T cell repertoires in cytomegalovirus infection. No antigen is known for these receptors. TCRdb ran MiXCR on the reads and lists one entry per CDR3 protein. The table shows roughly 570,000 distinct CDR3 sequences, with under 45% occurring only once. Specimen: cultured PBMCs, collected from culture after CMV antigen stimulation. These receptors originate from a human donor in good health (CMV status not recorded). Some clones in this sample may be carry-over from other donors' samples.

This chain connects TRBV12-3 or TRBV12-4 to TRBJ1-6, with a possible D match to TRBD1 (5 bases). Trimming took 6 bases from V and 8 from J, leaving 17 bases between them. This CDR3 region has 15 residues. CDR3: CASSKLRDWDSPLHF. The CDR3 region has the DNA TGTGCCAGCAGCAAGCTCAGGGACTGGGATTCACCCCTCCACTTT.

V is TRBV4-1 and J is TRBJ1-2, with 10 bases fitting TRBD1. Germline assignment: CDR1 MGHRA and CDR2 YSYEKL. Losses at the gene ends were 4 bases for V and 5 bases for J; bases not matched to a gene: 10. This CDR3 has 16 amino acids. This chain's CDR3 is CASSRGIRTGGYGYTF. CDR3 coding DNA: TGCGCCAGCAGCCGGGGCATTCGGACAGGGGGATATGGCTACACCTTC.

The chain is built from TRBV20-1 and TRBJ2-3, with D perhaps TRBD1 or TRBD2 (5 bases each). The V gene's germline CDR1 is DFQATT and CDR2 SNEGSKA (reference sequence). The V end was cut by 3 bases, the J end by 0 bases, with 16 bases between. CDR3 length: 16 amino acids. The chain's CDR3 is CSARSRDRGSTDTQYF. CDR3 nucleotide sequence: TGCAGTGCTAGGAGCAGGGACCGGGGTAGCACAGATACGCAGTATTTT.

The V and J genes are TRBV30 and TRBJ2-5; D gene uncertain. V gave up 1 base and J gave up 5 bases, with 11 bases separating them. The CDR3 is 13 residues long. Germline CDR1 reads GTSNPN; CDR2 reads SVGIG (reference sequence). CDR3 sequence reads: CAWSEVARETQYF. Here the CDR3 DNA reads TGTGCCTGGAGTGAAGTGGCCAGGGAGACCCAGTACTTC.

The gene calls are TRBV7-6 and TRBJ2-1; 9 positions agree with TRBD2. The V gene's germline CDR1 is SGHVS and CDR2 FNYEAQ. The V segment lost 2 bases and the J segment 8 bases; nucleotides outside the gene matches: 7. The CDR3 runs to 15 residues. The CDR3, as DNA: TGTGCCAGCAGCTTATATGCGGGGGGGCAGGATGAGCAGTTCTTC. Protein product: CASSLYAGGQDEQFF.

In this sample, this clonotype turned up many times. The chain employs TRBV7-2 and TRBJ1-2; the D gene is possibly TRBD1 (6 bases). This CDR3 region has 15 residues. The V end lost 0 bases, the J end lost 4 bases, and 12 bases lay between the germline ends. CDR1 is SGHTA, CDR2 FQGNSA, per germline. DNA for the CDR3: TGTGCCAGCAGCTTAGCGGGGGGCGCGGGCTATGGCTACACCTTC. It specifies CASSLAGGAGYGYTF.

The CDR3 is CASSDAQGSVRGYTF. For the CDR3, the DNA is TGTGCCAGCAGTGACGCCCAGGGGTCGGTACGTGGCTACACCTTC. V is TRBV2 and J is TRBJ1-2; D might be TRBD1 (6 bases). This CDR3 spans 15 amino acids. CDR1 is SNHLY, CDR2 FYNNEI, per germline. V shed 3 bases and J shed 7 bases, with 18 bases lying between them.

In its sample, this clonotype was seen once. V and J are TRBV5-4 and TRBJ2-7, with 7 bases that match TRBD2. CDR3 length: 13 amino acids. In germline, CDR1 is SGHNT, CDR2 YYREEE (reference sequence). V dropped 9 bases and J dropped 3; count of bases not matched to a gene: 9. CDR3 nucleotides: TGTGCCACCTTCCCAGCGGGAAACTACGAGCAGTACTTC. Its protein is CATFPAGNYEQYF.

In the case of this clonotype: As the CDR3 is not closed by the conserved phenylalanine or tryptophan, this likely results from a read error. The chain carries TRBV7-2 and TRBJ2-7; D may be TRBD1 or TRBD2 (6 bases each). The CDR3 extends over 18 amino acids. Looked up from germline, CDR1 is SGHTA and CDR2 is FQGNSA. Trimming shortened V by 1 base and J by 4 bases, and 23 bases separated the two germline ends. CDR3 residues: CASSLVGGTPTEGYEQYC. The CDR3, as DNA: TGTGCCAGCAGCTTAGTAGGGGGGACCCCCACAGAAGGTTACGAGCAGTACTGC.

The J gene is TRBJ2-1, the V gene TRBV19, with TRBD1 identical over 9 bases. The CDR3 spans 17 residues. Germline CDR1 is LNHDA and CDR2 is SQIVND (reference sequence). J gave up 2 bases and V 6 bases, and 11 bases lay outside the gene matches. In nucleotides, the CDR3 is TGTGCCAGTAGCCTTAAGTGGCGACAGGGGGCCTACAATGAGCAGTTCTTC. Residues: CASSLKWRQGAYNEQFF.

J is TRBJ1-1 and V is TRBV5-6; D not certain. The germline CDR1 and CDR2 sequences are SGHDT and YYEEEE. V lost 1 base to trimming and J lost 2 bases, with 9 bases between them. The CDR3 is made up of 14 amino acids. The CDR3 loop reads CASSLTAANTEAFF. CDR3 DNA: TGTGCCAGCAGCTTGACAGCCGCTAACACTGAAGCTTTCTTT.

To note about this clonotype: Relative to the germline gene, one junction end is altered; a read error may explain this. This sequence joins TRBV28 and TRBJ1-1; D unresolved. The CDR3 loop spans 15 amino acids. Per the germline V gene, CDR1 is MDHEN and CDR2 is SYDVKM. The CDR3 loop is CASAFRVWGAPDAFF. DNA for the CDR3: TGTGCCAGCGCTTTTAGGGTGTGGGGAGCCCCTGACGCTTTCTTT. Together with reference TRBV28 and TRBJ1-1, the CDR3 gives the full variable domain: DVKVTQSSRYLVKRTGEKVFLECVQDMDHENMFWYRQDPGLGLRLIYFSYDVKMKEKGDIPEGYSVSREKKERFSLILESASTNQTSMYLCASAFRVWGAPDAFFGQGTRLTVV.

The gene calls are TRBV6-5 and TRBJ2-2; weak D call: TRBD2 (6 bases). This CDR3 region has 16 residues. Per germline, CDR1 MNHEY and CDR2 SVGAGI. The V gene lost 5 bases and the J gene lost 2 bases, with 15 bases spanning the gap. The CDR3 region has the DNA TGTGCCAGCAGTCAAAAATCGCGGGGTAACACCGGGGAGCTGTTTTTT. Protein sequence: CASSQKSRGNTGELFF.

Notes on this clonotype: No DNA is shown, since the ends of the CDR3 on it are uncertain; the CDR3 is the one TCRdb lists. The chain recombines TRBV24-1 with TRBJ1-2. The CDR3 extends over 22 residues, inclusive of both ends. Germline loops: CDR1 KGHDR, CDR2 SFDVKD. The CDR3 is CATSAFSTMATPSVRGVRGYTF.

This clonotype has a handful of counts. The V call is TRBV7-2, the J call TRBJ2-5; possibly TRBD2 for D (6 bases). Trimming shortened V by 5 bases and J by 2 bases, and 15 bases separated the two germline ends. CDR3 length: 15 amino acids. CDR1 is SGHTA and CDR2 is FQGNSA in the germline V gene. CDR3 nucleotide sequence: TGTGCCAGCAGCCTAAGAACTAGCAGACAAGAGACCCAGTACTTC. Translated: CASSLRTSRQETQYF.

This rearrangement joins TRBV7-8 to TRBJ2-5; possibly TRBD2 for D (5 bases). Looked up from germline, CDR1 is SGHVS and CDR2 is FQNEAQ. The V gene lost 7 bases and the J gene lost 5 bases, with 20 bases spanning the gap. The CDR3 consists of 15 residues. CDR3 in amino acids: CASTTGVERVETQYF. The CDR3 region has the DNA TGTGCCAGCACCACCGGGGTCGAAAGGGTGGAGACCCAGTACTTC.

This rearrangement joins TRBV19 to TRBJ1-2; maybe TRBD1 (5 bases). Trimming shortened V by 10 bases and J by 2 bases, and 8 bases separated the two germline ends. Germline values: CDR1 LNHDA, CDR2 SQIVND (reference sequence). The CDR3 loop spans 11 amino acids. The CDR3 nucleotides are TGTGCCACGGGGGAGAACTATGGCTACACCTTC. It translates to CATGENYGYTF.

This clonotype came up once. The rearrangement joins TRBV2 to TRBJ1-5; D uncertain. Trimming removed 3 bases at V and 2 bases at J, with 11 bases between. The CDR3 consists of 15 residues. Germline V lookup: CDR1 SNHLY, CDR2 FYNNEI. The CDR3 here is CASSDPTTRNQPQHF. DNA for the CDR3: TGTGCCAGCAGTGACCCCACCACCCGCAATCAGCCCCAGCATTTT.

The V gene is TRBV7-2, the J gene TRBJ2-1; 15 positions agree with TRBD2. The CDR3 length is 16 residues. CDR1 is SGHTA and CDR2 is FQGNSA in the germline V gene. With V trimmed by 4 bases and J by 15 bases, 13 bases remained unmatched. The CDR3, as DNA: TGTGCCAGCAGCTCAGGGAGGACTAGCGGGAGGGTCCGCGGGTTCTTC. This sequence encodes CASSSGRTSGRVRGFF.

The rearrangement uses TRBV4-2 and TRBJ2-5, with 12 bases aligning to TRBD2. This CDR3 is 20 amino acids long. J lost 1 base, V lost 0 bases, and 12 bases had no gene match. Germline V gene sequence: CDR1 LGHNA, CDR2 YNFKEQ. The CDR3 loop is CASSQETYIGLAGRQETQYF. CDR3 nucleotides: TGTGCCAGCAGCCAAGAGACATATATCGGACTAGCGGGGCGCCAAGAGACCCAGTACTTC.

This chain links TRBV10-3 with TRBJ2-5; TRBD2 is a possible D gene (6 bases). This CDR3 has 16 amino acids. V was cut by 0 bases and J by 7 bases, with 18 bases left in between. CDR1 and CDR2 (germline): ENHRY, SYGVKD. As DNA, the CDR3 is TGTGCCATCAGTGAGTCGACGGGGGTCTTGTTGAGGACCCAGTACTTC. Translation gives CAISESTGVLLRTQYF.

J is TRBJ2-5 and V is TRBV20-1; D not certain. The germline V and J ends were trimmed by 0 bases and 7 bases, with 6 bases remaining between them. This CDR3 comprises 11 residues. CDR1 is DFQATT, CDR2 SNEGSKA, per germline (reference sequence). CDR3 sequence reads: CSARDQATQYF. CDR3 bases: TGCAGTGCTAGAGATCAGGCGACCCAGTACTTC.

The CDR3 DNA reads TGTGCCAGCAGCTTACAGCTCAGCTATGGCTACACCTTC. This translates into CASSLQLSYGYTF. The chain employs TRBV7-2 and TRBJ1-2; D gene ambiguous. Trimming removed 2 bases at V and 4 bases at J, with 8 bases between. The CDR3 contains 13 residues. The germline V gene encodes CDR1 SGHTA and CDR2 FQGNSA.

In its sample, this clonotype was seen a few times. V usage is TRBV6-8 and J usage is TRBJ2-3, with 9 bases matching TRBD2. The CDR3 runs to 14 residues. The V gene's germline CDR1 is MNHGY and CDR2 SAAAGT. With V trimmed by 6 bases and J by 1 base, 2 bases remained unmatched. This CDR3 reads CASRASGGTDTQYF. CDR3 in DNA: TGTGCCAGCAGGGCTAGCGGGGGCACAGATACGCAGTATTTT.

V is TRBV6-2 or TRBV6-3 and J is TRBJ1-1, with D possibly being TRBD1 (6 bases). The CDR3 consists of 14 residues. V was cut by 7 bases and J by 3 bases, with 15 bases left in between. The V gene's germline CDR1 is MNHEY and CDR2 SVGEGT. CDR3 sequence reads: CASTLTGGDTEAFF. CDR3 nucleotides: TGTGCCAGCACCTTGACAGGAGGGGACACTGAAGCTTTCTTT.

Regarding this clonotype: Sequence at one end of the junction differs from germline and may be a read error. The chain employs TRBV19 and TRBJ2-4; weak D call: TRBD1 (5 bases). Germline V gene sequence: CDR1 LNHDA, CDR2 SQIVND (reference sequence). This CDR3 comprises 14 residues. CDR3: CASSFLGARNIQYF. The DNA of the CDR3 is TGTGCCAGTAGTTTTCTAGGGGCCAGAAACATTCAGTACTTC. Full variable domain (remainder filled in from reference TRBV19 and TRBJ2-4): DGGITQSPKYLFRKEGQNVTLSCEQNLNHDAMYWYRQDPGQGLRLIYYSQIVNDFQKGDIAEGYSVSREKKESFPLTVTSAQKNPTAFYLCASSFLGARNIQYFGAGTRLSVL.

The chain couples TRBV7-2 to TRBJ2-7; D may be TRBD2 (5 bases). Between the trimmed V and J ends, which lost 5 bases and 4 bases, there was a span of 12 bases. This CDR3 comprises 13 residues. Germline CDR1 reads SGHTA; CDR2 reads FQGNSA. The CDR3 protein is CASSRRLAYEQYF. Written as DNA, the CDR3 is TGTGCCAGCAGCCGCCGGCTAGCTTACGAGCAGTACTTC.

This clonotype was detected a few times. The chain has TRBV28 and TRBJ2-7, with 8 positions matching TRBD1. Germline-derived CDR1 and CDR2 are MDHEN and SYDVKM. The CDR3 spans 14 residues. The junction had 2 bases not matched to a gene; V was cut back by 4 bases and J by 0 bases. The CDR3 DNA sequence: TGTGCCAGCAGTTGGGACAGGTTCTCCTACGAGCAGTACTTC. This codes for CASSWDRFSYEQYF. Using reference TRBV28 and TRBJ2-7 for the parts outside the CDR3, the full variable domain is DVKVTQSSRYLVKRTGEKVFLECVQDMDHENMFWYRQDPGLGLRLIYFSYDVKMKEKGDIPEGYSVSREKKERFSLILESASTNQTSMYLCASSWDRFSYEQYFGPGTRLTVT.

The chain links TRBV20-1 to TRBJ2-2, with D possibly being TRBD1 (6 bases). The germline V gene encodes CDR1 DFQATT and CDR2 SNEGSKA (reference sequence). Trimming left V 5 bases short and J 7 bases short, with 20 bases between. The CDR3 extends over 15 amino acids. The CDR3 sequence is CSASGHSESIGELFF. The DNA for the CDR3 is TGCAGTGCTTCGGGACATTCAGAATCAATCGGGGAGCTGTTTTTT.

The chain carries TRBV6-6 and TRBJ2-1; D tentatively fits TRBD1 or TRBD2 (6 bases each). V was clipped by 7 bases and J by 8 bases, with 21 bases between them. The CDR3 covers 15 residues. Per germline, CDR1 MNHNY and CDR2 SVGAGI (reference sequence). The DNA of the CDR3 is TGTGCCAGCACCCCGTCACTAGAGGGGGGCGATGAGCAGTTCTTC. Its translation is CASTPSLEGGDEQFF.